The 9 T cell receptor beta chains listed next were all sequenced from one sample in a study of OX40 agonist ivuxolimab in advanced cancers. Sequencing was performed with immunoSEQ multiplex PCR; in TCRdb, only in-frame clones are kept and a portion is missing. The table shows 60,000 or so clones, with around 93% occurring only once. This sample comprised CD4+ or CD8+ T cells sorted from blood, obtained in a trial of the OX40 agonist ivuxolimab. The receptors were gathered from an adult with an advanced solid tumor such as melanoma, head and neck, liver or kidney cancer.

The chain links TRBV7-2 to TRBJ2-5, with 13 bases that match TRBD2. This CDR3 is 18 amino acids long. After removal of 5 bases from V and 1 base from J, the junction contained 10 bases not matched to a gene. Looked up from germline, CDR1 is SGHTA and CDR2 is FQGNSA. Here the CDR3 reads CASSQGTSGAKFQETQYF. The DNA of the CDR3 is TGTGCCAGCAGCCAGGGGACTAGCGGGGCAAAATTCCAAGAGACCCAGTACTTC.

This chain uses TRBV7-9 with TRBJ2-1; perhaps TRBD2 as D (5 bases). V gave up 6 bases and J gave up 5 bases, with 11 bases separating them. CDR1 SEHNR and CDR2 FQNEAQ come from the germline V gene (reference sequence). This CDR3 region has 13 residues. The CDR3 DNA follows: TGTGCCAGCAGGTATACTAGAAACAATGAGCAGTTCTTC. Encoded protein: CASRYTRNNEQFF.

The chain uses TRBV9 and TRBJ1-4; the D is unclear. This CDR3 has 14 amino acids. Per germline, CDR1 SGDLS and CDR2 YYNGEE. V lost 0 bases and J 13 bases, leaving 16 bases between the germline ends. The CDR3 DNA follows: TGTGCCAGCAGCGTAGAGGGCGAGAATGGGTTACTGTTTTTT. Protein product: CASSVEGENGLLFF.

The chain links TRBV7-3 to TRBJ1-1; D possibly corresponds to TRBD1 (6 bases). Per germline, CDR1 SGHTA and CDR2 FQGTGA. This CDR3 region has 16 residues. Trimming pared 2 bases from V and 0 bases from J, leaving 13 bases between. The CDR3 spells CASSLYGGGMNTEAFF. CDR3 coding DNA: TGTGCCAGCAGCTTATACGGAGGGGGAATGAACACTGAAGCTTTCTTT.

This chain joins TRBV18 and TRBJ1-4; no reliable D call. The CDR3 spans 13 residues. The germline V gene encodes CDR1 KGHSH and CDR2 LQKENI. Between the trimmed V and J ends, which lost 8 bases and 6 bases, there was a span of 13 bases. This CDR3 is CASLSPEDEKLFF. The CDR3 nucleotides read TGTGCCAGCCTCAGCCCGGAGGATGAAAAACTGTTTTTT.

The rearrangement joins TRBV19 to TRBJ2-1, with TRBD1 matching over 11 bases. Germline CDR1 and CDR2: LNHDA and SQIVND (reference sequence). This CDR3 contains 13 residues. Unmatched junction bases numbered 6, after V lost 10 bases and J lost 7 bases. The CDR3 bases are TGTGCCACCGGACAGGGGGCATTAAATGAGCAGTTCTTC. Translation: CATGQGALNEQFF.

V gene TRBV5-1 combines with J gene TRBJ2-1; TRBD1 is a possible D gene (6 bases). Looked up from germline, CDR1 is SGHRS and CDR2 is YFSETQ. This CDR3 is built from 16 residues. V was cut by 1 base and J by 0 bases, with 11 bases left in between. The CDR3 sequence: CASSLTGPSSYNEQFF. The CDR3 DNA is TGCGCCAGCAGCTTGACAGGGCCGAGCTCCTACAATGAGCAGTTCTTC.

This chain's CDR3 is CASSLSSGRANEQFF. In nucleotides, the CDR3 is TGTGCCAGCAGCTTGTCTAGCGGGAGGGCTAATGAGCAGTTCTTC. J is TRBJ2-1 and V is TRBV5-6; TRBD2 agrees at 12 bases. The CDR3 consists of 15 residues. V was pared by 1 base and J by 7 bases, with 3 bases of the junction left unmatched. CDR1 and CDR2 from the germline V gene are SGHDT and YYEEEE.

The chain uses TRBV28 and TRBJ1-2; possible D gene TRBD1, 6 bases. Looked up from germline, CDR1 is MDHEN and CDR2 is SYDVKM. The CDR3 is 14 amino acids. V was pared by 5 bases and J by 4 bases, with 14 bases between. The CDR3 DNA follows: TGTGCCAGCAGTCCCCACCGGGGGCGCTATGGCTACACCTTC. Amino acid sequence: CASSPHRGRYGYTF.